This TCR beta chain was documented in a study of monozygotic twins with inflammatory bowel disease. Study outcomes and limitations: IBD patients shared fewer clonotypes with others than healthy twins, especially with disease activity. Results did not support any single strong IBD-associated signal or clonotype.

Concerning this clonotype: The target antigen is unknown.

Using the 5' RACE reads, TCRdb records one entry per CDR3 protein without DNA. The table for this sample gives around 220,000 distinct CDR3 sequences. Blood samples, whole and unsorted for T cells, yielded the isolated total RNA. The sequence came from a human donor with ulcerative colitis or Crohn's disease, or a healthy co-twin of an affected twin (not recorded which). The sample was blood.

This chain's CDR3 is CASSLWGSDTQYF. V gene TRBV12-3 or TRBV12-4 combines with J gene TRBJ2-3. CDR3 length: 13 residues.